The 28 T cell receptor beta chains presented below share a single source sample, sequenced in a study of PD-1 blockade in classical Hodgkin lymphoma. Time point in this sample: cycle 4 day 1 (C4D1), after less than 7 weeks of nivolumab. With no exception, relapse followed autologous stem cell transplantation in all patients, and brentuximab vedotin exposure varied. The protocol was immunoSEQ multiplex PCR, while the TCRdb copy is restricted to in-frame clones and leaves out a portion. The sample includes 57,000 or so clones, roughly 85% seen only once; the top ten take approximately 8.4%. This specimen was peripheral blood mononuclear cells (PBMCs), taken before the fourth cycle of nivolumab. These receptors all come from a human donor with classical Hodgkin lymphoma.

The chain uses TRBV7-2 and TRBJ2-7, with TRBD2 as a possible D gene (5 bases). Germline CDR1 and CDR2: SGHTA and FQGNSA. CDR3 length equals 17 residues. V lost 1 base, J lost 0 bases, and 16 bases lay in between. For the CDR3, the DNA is TGTGCCAGCAGCTTAGGCGGGTATAGTTCCAGCTCCTACGAGCAGTACTTC. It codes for CASSLGGYSSSSYEQYF.

CDR3 loop: CASSEQVGGSDEQFF. CDR3 coding DNA: TGTGCCAGCAGTGAACAGGTGGGGGGGAGTGATGAGCAGTTCTTC. The chain uses TRBV6-1 and TRBJ2-1, with 7 bases identical to TRBD2. The CDR3 loop spans 15 amino acids. Germline V gene lookup returns CDR1 MNHNS and CDR2 SASEGT. V trimming: 2 bases; J trimming: 8 bases; junction bases outside the gene matches: 9.

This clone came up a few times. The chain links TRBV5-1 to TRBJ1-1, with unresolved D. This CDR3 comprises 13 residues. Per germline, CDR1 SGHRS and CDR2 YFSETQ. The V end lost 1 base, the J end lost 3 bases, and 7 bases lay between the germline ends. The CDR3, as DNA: TGCGCCAGCAGCTTGAGTGGAGACACTGAAGCTTTCTTT. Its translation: CASSLSGDTEAFF.

The CDR3 bases are TGTGCCAGCAGAGACTTTAGACAGTTTGAAGCTTTCTTT. This gives the protein CASRDFRQFEAFF. This chain uses TRBV2 with TRBJ1-1, with D tentatively TRBD1 (5 bases). The CDR3 has 13 amino acids. V gave up 6 bases and J gave up 7 bases, with 15 bases separating them. The V gene's germline CDR1 is SNHLY and CDR2 FYNNEI.

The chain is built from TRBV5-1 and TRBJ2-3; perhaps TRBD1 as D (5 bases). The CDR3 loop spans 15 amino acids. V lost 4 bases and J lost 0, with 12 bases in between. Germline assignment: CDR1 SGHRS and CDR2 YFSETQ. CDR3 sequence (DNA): TGCGCCAGCAGCGGAACAGGTACTAGCACAGATACGCAGTATTTT. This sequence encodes CASSGTGTSTDTQYF.

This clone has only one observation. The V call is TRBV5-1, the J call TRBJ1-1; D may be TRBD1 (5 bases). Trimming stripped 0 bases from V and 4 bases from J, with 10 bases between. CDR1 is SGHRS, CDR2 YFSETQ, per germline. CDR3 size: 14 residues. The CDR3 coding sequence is TGCGCCAGCAGCTTGGAAGCAGGGATCACTGAAGCTTTCTTT. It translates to CASSLEAGITEAFF.

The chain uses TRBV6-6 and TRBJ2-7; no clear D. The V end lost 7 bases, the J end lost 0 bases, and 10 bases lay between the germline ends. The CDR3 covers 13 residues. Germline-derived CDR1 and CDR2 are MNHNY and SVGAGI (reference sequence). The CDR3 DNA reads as TGTGCCAGCACCCCAGACGGCTCCTACGAGCAGTACTTC. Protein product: CASTPDGSYEQYF.

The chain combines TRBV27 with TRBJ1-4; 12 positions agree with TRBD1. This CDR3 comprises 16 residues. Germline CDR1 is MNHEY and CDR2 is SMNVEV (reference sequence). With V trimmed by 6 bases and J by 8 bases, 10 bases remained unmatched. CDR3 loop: CASRSGTGGWGEKLFF. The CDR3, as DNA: TGTGCCAGCAGGTCCGGGACAGGGGGCTGGGGGGAAAAACTGTTTTTT.

The CDR3 sequence: CASRAGQVGNTGELFF. The CDR3 nucleotides read TGTGCCAGCAGGGCCGGACAGGTTGGGAACACCGGGGAGCTGTTTTTT. The chain links TRBV2 to TRBJ2-2; 7 nucleotides agree with TRBD1. The CDR3 contains 16 residues. The germline V gene has CDR1 SNHLY and CDR2 FYNNEI. J gave up 1 base and V 6 bases, and 8 bases lay outside the gene matches.

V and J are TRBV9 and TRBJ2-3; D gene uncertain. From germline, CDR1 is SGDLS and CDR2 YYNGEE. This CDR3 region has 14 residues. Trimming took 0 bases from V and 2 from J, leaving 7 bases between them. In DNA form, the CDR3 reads TGTGCCAGCAGCGTAGGCCCAGACACAGATACGCAGTATTTT. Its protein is CASSVGPDTDTQYF. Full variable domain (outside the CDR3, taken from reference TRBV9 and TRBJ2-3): DSGVTQTPKHLITATGQRVTLRCSPRSGDLSVYWYQQSLDQGLQFLIQYYNGEERAKGNILERFSAQQFPDLHSELNLSSLELGDSALYFCASSVGPDTDTQYFGPGTRLTVL.

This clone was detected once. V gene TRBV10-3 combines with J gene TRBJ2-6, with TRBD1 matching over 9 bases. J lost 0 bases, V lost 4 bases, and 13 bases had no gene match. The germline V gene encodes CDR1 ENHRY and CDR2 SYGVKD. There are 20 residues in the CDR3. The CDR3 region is CAISASTLGQGYSGANVLTF. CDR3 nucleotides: TGTGCCATCAGTGCGTCGACCCTGGGACAGGGATACTCTGGGGCCAACGTCCTGACTTTC.

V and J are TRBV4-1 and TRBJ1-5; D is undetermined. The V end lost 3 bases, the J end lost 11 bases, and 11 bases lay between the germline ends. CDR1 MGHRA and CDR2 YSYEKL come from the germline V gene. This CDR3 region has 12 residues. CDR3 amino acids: CASSQDGFSQHF. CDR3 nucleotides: TGCGCCAGCAGCCAGGACGGGTTTTCCCAGCATTTT.

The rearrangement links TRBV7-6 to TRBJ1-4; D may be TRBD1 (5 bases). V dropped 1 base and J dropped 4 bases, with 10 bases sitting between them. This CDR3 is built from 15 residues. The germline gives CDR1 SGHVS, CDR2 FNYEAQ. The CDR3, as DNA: TGTGCCAGCAGCTTAGAGAGGGGTCTTAATGAAAAACTGTTTTTT. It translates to CASSLERGLNEKLFF.

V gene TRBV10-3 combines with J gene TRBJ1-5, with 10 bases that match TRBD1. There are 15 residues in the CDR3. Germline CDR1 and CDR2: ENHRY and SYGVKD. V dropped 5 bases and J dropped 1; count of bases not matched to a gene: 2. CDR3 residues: CAISRDRGSNQPQHF. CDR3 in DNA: TGTGCCATCAGTCGGGACAGGGGAAGCAATCAGCCCCAGCATTTT.

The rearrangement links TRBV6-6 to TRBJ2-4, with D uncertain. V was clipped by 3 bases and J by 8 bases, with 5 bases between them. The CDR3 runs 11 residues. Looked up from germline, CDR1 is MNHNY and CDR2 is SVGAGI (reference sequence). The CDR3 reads CASSYLDIQYF. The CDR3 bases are TGTGCCAGCAGTTATCTAGACATTCAGTACTTC.

This CDR3 is CASSLHTDTQYF. CDR3 DNA: TGCGCCAGCAGCCTCCACACAGATACGCAGTATTTT. The chain joins TRBV5-1 to TRBJ2-3; no clear D. In germline, CDR1 is SGHRS, CDR2 YFSETQ. The CDR3 is 12 residues long. V gave up 4 bases and J gave up 2 bases, with 5 bases separating them. Filled out from reference TRBV5-1 and TRBJ2-3, the complete variable domain reads KAGVTQTPRYLIKTRGQQVTLSCSPISGHRSVSWYQQTPGQGLQFLFEYFSETQRNKGNFPGRFSGRQFSNSRSEMNVSTLELGDSALYLCASSLHTDTQYFGPGTRLTVL.

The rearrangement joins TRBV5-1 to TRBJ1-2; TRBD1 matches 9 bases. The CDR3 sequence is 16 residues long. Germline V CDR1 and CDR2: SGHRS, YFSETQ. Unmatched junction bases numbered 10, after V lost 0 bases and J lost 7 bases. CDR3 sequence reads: CASSLDGTGSRGGYTF. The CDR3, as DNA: TGCGCCAGCAGCTTGGACGGGACAGGGAGTAGGGGTGGCTACACCTTC.

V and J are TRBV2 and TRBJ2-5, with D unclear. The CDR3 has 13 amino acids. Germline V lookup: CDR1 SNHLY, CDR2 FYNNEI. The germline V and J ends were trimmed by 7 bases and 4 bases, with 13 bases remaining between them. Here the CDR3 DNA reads TGTGCCAGCAATTTAGGTGTGATAGAGACCCAGTACTTC. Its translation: CASNLGVIETQYF.

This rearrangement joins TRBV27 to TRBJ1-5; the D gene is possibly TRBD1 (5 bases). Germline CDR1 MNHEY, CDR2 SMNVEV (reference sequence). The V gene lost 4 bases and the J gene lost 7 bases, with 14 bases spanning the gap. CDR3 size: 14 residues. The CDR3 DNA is TGTGCCAGCAGTTCTAGGGGAGGTCGACAGCCCCAGCATTTT. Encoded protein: CASSSRGGRQPQHF.

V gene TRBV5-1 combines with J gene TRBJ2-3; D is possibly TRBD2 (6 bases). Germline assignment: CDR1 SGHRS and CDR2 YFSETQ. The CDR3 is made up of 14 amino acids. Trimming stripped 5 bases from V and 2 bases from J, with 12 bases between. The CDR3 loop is CASRLALNTDTQYF. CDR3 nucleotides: TGCGCCAGCAGACTAGCTCTTAACACAGATACGCAGTATTTT.

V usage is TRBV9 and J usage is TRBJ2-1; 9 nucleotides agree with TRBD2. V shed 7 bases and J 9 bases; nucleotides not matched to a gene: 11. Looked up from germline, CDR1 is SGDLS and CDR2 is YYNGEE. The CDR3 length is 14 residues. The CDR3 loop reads CASGISGGLGEQFF. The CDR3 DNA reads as TGTGCCAGCGGGATAAGCGGGGGGTTGGGTGAGCAGTTCTTC.

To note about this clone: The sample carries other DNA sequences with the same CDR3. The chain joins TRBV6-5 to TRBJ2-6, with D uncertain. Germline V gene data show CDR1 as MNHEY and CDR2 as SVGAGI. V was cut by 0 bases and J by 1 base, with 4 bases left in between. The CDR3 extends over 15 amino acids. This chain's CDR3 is CASSYSGSGANVLTF. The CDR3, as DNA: TGTGCCAGCAGTTACTCGGGGTCTGGGGCCAACGTCCTGACTTTC.

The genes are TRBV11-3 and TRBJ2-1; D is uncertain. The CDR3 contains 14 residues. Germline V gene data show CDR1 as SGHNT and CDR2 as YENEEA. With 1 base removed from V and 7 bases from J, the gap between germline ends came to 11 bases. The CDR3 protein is CASSLGQHPNEQFF. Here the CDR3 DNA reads TGTGCCAGCAGCTTAGGACAACACCCGAATGAGCAGTTCTTC.

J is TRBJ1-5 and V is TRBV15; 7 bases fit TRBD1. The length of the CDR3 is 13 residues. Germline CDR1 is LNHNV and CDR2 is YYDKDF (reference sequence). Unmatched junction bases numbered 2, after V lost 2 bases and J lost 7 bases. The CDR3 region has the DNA TGTGCCACCAGCAGAACAGGGGAGCAGCCCCAGCATTTT. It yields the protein CATSRTGEQPQHF.

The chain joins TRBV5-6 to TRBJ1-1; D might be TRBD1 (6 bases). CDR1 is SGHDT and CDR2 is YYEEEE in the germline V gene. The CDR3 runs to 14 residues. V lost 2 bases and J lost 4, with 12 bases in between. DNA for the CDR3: TGTGCCAGCAGCTTATTACACAGGGCCACTGAAGCTTTCTTT. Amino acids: CASSLLHRATEAFF.

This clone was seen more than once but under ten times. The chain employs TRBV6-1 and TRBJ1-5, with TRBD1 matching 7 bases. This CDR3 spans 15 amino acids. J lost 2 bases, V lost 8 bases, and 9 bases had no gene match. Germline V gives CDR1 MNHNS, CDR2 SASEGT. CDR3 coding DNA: TGTGCCAGCTTCCTGAGACAGGGTCGCAATCAGCCCCAGCATTTT. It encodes CASFLRQGRNQPQHF.

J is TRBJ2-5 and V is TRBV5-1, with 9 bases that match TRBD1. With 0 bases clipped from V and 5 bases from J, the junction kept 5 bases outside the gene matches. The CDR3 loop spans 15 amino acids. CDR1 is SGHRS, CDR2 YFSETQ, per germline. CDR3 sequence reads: CASSLAGQGGETQYF. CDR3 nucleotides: TGCGCCAGCAGCTTGGCGGGACAGGGTGGGGAGACCCAGTACTTC.

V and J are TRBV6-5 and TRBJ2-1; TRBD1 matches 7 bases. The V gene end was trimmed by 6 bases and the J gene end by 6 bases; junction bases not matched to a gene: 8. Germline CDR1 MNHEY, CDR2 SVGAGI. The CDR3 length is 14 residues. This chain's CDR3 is CASRGDSLTNEQFF. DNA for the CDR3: TGTGCCAGCAGGGGGGACAGCCTGACCAATGAGCAGTTCTTC.